This T cell receptor beta chain was obtained from a study of cytomegalovirus exposure and HLA in healthy donors. Study overall: One earlier analysis, a look at roughly 180 million T cells, found almost 120 million unique TCR beta sequences. The study's findings and limits: A cluster of highly shared sequence variants was likely a sequencing artifact.

This PCR relied on a set of 60 Vbeta primers and 13 Jbeta primers. How the authors handled the data: Later, an analysis found tens of millions of unique TCR beta chains, and around 12 million of these were shared. TCRdb keeps only in-frame clones here, not all; method: immunoSEQ multiplex PCR. V and J calls and clone size are given by that table; D and trimming were obtained from the DNA. Of tens of thousands of clones listed, approximately 81% were seen once; the top ten hold under 3.5%. As to this clone: Its antigen is not identified.

This TCR came from a woman younger than 35 in good health and CMV-seronegative. Sequenced input: PBMCs.

The CDR3 is CASRNLAGGEGEQFF. In DNA, the CDR3 is TGCGCCAGCAGAAACCTAGCGGGAGGCGAGGGTGAGCAGTTCTTC. The chain uses TRBV5-1 and TRBJ2-1; 11 nucleotides match TRBD2. With V trimmed by 5 bases and J by 9 bases, 10 bases remained unmatched. The CDR3 is made up of 15 amino acids. Germline CDR1 and CDR2: SGHRS and YFSETQ.